The source of this TCR beta chain is a study of CD8 T cell repertoires and HIV-1 epitope variants. About this clone: Its antigen remains unidentified.

Data came from immunoSEQ multiplex PCR; TCRdb stores just in-frame clones and leaves some out. The sample consists of about 5,800 clones, less than 70% of them appearing once. Sequences were obtained from cultured CD8+ T cells derived from PBMCs. The sequence was collected from a male donor with HIV.

The CDR3 protein is CASSRTAAGGGTGELFF. In DNA, the CDR3 is TGTGCCAGCAGCCGAACTGCGGCAGGGGGGGGCACCGGGGAGCTGTTTTTT. The chain recombines TRBV7-6 with TRBJ2-2; the D call may be TRBD1 or TRBD2 (7 bases each). Trimming took off 5 bases at V and 4 bases at J, with 20 bases between the two ends. CDR1 and CDR2 from the germline V gene are SGHVS and FNYEAQ. The CDR3 runs to 17 residues.